This entry lists 2 T cell receptor beta chains sequenced from one sample in a study of shared clonotypes between healthy human individuals. Clones were read by immunoSEQ multiplex PCR, and TCRdb kept only the in-frame ones, dropping some. Of roughly 2.1 million clones in the sample, approximately 94% were seen once. CD45RO-negative, CCR7-positively selected cells formed the naive CD8 fraction, excluding terminally differentiated effector memory CD45RA+ cells. Sequencing was performed on naive CD8+ T cells from PBMCs. The source of these receptors is a man younger than 35 in good health. Some clones in this sample may be carry-over from other donors' samples.

This chain joins TRBV5-6 and TRBJ2-3, with 12 bases that match TRBD2. The germline CDR1 and CDR2 sequences are SGHDT and YYEEEE. The CDR3 contains 19 residues. Trimming took 4 bases from V and 6 from J; bases not matched to a gene: 18. CDR3 loop: CASSQNNYVASGRDDTQYF. CDR3 in DNA: TGTGCCAGCAGCCAAAACAACTACGTGGCTAGCGGGAGGGATGATACGCAGTATTTT. The full variable domain, rest sourced from reference TRBV5-6 and TRBJ2-3, is DAGVTQSPTHLIKTRGQQVTLRCSPKSGHDTVSWYQQALGQGPQFIFQYYEEEERQRGNFPDRFSGHQFPNYSSELNVNALLLGDSALYLCASSQNNYVASGRDDTQYFGPGTRLTVL.

The chain joins TRBV15 to TRBJ1-2; 8 nucleotides line up with TRBD1. Trimming cost V 0 bases and J 4 bases; bases outside gene matches: 13. Germline loops: CDR1 LNHNV, CDR2 YYDKDF (reference sequence). CDR3 length equals 18 residues. The CDR3 region is CATSRDGIGQGVFYGYTF. CDR3 DNA: TGTGCCACCAGCAGAGATGGGATCGGACAGGGAGTCTTCTATGGCTACACCTTC.